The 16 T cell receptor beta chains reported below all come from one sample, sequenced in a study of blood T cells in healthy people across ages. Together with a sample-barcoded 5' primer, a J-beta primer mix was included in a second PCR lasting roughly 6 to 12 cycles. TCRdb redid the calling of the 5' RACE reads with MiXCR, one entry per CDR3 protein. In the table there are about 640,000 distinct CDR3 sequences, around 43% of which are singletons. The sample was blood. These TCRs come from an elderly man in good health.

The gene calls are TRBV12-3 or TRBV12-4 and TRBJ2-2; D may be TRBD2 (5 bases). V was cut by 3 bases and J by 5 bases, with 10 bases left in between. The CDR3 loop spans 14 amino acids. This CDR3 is CASSLKEGTGELFF. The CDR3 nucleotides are TGTGCCAGCAGTTTGAAAGAGGGTACCGGGGAGCTGTTTTTT.

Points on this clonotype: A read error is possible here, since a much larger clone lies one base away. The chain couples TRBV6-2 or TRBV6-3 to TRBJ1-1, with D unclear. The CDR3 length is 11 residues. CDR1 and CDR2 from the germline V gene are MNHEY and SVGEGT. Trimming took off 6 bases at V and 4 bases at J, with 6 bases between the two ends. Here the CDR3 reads CASSQTTEAFF. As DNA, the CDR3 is TGTGCCAGCAGCCAGACCACTGAAGCTTTCTTT.

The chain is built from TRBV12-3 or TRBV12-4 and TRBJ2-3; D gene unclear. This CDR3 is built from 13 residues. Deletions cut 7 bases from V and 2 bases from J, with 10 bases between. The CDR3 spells CASNPPNTDTQYF. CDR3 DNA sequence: TGTGCCAGCAACCCACCTAACACAGATACGCAGTATTTT.

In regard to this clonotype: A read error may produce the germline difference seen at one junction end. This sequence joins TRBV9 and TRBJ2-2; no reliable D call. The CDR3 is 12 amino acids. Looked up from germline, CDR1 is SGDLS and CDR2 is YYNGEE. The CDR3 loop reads CAGSVHSGELFF. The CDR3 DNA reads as TGTGCCGGCAGCGTACACTCCGGGGAGCTGTTTTTT.

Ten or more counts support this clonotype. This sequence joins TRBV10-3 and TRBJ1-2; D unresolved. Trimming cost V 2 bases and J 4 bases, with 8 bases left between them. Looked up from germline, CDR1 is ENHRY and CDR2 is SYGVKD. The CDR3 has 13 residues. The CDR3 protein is CAISERQAYGYTF. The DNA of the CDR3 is TGTGCCATCAGTGAGCGGCAGGCCTATGGCTACACCTTC.

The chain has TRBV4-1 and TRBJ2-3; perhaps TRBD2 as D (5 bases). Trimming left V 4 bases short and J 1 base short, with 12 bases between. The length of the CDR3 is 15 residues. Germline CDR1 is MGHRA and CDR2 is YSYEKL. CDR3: CASSRGGLRTDTQYF. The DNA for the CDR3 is TGCGCCAGCAGCCGCGGTGGACTCCGCACAGATACGCAGTATTTT.

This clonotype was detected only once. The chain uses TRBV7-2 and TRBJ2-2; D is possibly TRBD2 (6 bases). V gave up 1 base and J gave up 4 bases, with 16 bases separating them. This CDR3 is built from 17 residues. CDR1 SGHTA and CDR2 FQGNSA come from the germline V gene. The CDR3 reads CASSLVRGAGTTGELFF. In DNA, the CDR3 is TGTGCCAGCAGCTTAGTTAGAGGAGCGGGCACCACCGGGGAGCTGTTTTTT.

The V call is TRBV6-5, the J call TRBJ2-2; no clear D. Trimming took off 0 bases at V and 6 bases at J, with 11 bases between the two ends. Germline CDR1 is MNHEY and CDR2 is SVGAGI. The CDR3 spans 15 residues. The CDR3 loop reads CASSYSRGSAGELFF. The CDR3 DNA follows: TGTGCCAGCAGTTACTCGAGAGGTTCCGCCGGGGAGCTGTTTTTT.

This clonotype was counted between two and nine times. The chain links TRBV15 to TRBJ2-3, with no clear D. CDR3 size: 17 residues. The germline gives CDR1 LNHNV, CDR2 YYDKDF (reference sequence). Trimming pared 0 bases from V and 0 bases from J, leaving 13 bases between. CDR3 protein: CATSRDLVGTSTDTQYF. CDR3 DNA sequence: TGTGCCACCAGCAGAGATCTAGTCGGTACTAGCACAGATACGCAGTATTTT.

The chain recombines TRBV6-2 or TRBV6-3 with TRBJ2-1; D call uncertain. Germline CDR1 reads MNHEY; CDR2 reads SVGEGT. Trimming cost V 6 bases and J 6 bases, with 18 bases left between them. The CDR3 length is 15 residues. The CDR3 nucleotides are TGTGCCAGCAGCCCCGGACGCATAACTTCCAATGAGCAGTTCTTC. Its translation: CASSPGRITSNEQFF.

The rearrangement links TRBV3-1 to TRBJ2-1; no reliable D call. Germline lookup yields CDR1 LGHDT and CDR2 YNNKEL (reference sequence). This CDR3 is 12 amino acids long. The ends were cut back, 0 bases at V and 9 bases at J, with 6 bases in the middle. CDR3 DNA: TGTGCCAGCAGCCAAGACTTCCTTGAGCAGTTCTTC. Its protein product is CASSQDFLEQFF.

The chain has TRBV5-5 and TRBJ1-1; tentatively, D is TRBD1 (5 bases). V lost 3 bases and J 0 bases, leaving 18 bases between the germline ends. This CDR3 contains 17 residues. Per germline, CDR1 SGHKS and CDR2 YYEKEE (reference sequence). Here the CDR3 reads CASSSLPSGLMNTEAFF. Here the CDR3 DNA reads TGTGCCAGCAGCTCCCTTCCTTCGGGACTGATGAACACTGAAGCTTTCTTT.

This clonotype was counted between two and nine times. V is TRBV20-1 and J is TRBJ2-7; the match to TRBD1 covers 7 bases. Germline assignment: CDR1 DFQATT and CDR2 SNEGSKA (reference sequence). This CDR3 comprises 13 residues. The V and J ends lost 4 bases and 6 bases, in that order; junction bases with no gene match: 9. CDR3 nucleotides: TGCAGTGCTACCGTTGAACAGGGGTGCGAGCAGTACTTC. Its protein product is CSATVEQGCEQYF.

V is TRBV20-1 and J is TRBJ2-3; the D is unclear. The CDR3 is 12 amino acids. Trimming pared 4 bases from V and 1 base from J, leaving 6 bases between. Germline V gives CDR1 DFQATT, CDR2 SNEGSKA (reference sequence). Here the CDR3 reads CSANYRTDTQYF. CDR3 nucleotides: TGCAGTGCTAACTACCGCACAGATACGCAGTATTTT.

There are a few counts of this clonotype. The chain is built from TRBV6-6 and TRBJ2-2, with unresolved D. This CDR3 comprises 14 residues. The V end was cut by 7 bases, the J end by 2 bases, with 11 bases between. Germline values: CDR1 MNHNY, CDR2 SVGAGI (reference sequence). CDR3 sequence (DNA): TGTGCCAGCAAAATGACGGATAACACCGGGGAGCTGTTTTTT. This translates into CASKMTDNTGELFF.

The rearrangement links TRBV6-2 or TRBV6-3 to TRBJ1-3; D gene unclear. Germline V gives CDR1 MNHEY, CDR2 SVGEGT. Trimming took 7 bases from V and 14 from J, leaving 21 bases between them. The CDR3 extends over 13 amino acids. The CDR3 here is CASKRASPTDLYF. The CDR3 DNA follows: TGTGCCAGCAAACGGGCCAGCCCGACGGACTTATATTTT.